This note documents a single T cell receptor beta chain sequence. Its target antigen remains unknown. The sample holds no much larger clone one base away, and base qualities are not on file. The entry originates in a study of T-cell reconstitution after alpha-beta-depleted transplantation in children (dated by TCRdb to between 2015 and 2016). Study-level background: T-cell immune reconstitution after TCRalphabeta/CD19-depleted allogeneic hematopoietic cell transplantation in children was quantitatively tracked in the study by means of TCR repertoire profiling.

The germline V gene (reference sequence) gives CDR1 as MNHEY and CDR2 as SMNVEV. V is pared back by 3 bases and J by 6 bases, with 8 bases lying between the germline termini. The CDR3 holds 13 amino acids from the cysteine to the phenylalanine. Left in the record is the CDR3 DNA by itself, 39 bases read in frame from the first base. To prepare the library, PCR was applied. Data came from an Illumina HiSeq 2500. To normalize quantification of the TCRbeta repertoire, the TCR libraries were built with molecular barcoding that relied on unique molecular identifiers. TCRdb ran its own pipeline on the public reads, namely fastp trimming at Q25 and MiXCR clone calling, and kept in-frame beta chains. Each record represents a unique CDR3 protein, reported with the most common genes and DNA among its rows. This sample is represented by about 500,000 distinct CDR3 sequences; 32% of them were singletons. The top ten hold 2% to 3% of the sample.

This clonotype originated in a human donor who donated a stem cell graft to a child with aplastic anemia. This sample comprised PBMCs from the stem cell graft donor, obtained from the stem cell graft. The chain joins TRBV27 to TRBJ1-4; the D gene cannot be named for sure. For the CDR3, the sequence is CASSFVADEKLFF. The DNA is as follows: TGTGCCAGCAGTTTTGTGGCGGATGAAAAACTGTTTTTT.